This TCR beta chain is drawn from a study of blood T cell repertoires in COVID-19. At the level of the study: Sources were T cells, B-cell-depleted T cells, or PBMCs; the material itself was cDNA or gDNA.

Per the original data handling: It was from reference gene primer amplification that nucleated cell counts were estimated. Sequenced by immunoSEQ multiplex PCR; TCRdb stores in-frame clones only, minus some. The V and J calls and clone size come from that table; D and trimming were worked out from the DNA. The sample records fewer than 250,000 clones, around 80% being singletons. Trimming took 6 bases from V and 2 from J; bases not matched to a gene: 5. This CDR3 comprises 14 residues. The germline gives CDR1 MNHEY, CDR2 SVGAGI. This clone was picked up a small number of times. The clonotype was recovered from a man aged 30 to 39 with active or convalescent COVID-19. The specimen sequenced was peripheral blood. V and J are TRBV6-5 and TRBJ1-1, with 8 bases identical to TRBD1. The CDR3 protein is CASRAGGSNTEAFF. In nucleotides, the CDR3 is TGTGCCAGCAGGGCAGGGGGCTCAAACACTGAAGCTTTCTTT.